Listed here are 30 T cell receptor beta chains from one sample, sequenced in a study of T cell changes during pregnancy in multiple sclerosis. Assay used: immunoSEQ multiplex PCR; TCRdb lists only in-frame clones, some missing. The table records 75,000 to 95,000 clones, approximately 90% of them present only once. The source was peripheral blood, collected before pregnancy. These receptor sequences come from a female donor with multiple sclerosis, enrolled in a pregnancy study.

This chain uses TRBV4-3 with TRBJ1-4, with a tentative D call TRBD1 (6 bases). Germline V CDR1 and CDR2: LGHNA, YSLEER. The V end was cut by 1 base, the J end by 7 bases, with 10 bases between. The CDR3 loop spans 14 amino acids. CDR3 in amino acids: CASSQVEQGEKLFF. In DNA form, the CDR3 reads TGCGCCAGCAGCCAAGTGGAACAGGGTGAAAAACTGTTTTTT.

The count of this clone is one. This rearrangement joins TRBV5-4 to TRBJ2-7, with 7 positions matching TRBD2. The CDR3 runs to 15 residues. Germline-derived CDR1 and CDR2 are SGHNT and YYREEE (reference sequence). With V trimmed by 1 base and J by 1 base, 5 bases remained unmatched. The CDR3 DNA sequence: TGTGCCAGCAGCTTGCTGGCGGGAGCTTCCTACGAGCAGTACTTC. This encodes CASSLLAGASYEQYF.

Here the CDR3 DNA reads TGTGCCAGCAGTTCGGGACTAGCGGGAGAAATGCGCCCCGGGGAGCTGTTTTTT. Its protein product is CASSSGLAGEMRPGELFF. This chain links TRBV28 with TRBJ2-2; 14 bases fit TRBD2. V was clipped by 4 bases and J by 6 bases; unmatched bases: 10. Germline V gene sequence: CDR1 MDHEN, CDR2 SYDVKM. The CDR3 extends over 18 amino acids.

V usage is TRBV7-2 and J usage is TRBJ2-7, with D possibly being TRBD1 (7 bases). The V end lost 5 bases, the J end lost 4 bases, and 12 bases lay between the germline ends. The length of the CDR3 is 13 residues. Germline-derived CDR1 and CDR2 are SGHTA and FQGNSA. The DNA for the CDR3 is TGTGCCAGCAGCATACAGGGGAGGTACGAGCAGTACTTC. Protein product: CASSIQGRYEQYF. Full variable domain (remainder filled in from reference TRBV7-2 and TRBJ2-7): GAGVSQSPSNKVTEKGKDVELRCDPISGHTALYWYRQSLGQGLEFLIYFQGNSAPDKSGLPSDRFSAERTGGSVSTLTIQRTQQEDSAVYLCASSIQGRYEQYFGPGTRLTVT.

The chain has TRBV7-2 and TRBJ2-7, with D possibly TRBD2 on 7 matching bases. The V gene's germline CDR1 is SGHTA and CDR2 FQGNSA. This CDR3 comprises 15 residues. Trimming left V 4 bases short and J 2 bases short, with 15 bases between. This CDR3 reads CASSSAAGAAYEQYF. CDR3 in DNA: TGTGCCAGCAGCTCGGCCGCGGGGGCAGCCTACGAGCAGTACTTC.

The chain is built from TRBV7-9 and TRBJ1-2, with D tentatively TRBD1 (6 bases). V lost 4 bases and J lost 8, with 11 bases in between. Per the germline V gene, CDR1 is SEHNR and CDR2 is FQNEAQ (reference sequence). The CDR3 extends over 12 amino acids. The CDR3 protein is CASSSGTRGYTF. CDR3 sequence (DNA): TGTGCCAGCAGCTCCGGGACAAGAGGCTACACCTTC. Variable domain in full (rest from reference TRBV7-9 and TRBJ1-2): DTGVSQNPRHKITKRGQNVTFRCDPISEHNRLYWYRQTLGQGPEFLTYFQNEAQLEKSRLLSDRFSAERPKGSFSTLEIQRTEQGDSAMYLCASSSGTRGYTFGSGTRLTVV.

This rearrangement joins TRBV10-3 to TRBJ2-1; a weak D match, TRBD2 (5 bases). Germline CDR1 is ENHRY and CDR2 is SYGVKD. V dropped 4 bases and J dropped 0 bases, with 16 bases sitting between them. The CDR3 loop spans 17 amino acids. DNA of the CDR3: TGTGCCATCAGTGTGGACGGGGAAGGTATCTCCTACAATGAGCAGTTCTTC. This sequence encodes CAISVDGEGISYNEQFF.

The chain uses TRBV4-3 and TRBJ2-7; D might be TRBD1 (8 bases). The CDR3 runs 15 residues. The germline CDR1 and CDR2 sequences are LGHNA and YSLEER. The ends were cut back, 3 bases at V and 3 bases at J, with 15 bases in the middle. CDR3 in amino acids: CASSQRTGGVYEQYF. CDR3 DNA sequence: TGCGCCAGCAGCCAGCGAACAGGGGGGGTCTACGAGCAGTACTTC.

This chain connects TRBV10-1 to TRBJ2-3; no reliable D call. Trimming cost V 0 bases and J 0 bases, with 7 bases left between them. The CDR3 length is 15 residues. Germline assignment: CDR1 WNHNN and CDR2 SYGVQD (reference sequence). CDR3 amino acids: CASSESSLSTDTQYF. CDR3 bases: TGCGCCAGCAGTGAGTCGAGTTTGAGCACAGATACGCAGTATTTT.

The V and J genes are TRBV27 and TRBJ2-2, with a possible D match to TRBD1 (5 bases). Germline CDR1 is MNHEY and CDR2 is SMNVEV (reference sequence). Trimming stripped 3 bases from V and 0 bases from J, with 14 bases between. The CDR3 consists of 17 residues. The CDR3 region is CASSLIQTDANTGELFF. The CDR3 nucleotides are TGTGCCAGCAGTTTGATCCAGACAGACGCGAACACCGGGGAGCTGTTTTTT.

The chain uses TRBV27 and TRBJ1-4; 12 bases align to TRBD1. The germline V gene encodes CDR1 MNHEY and CDR2 SMNVEV (reference sequence). V lost 5 bases to trimming and J lost 4 bases; unmatched junction nucleotides: 11. The CDR3 has 18 amino acids. The CDR3 DNA reads TGTGCCAGCAGTACCTCGGGACAGGGGGCGCAGGGTAATGAAAAACTGTTTTTT. It translates to CASSTSGQGAQGNEKLFF.

CDR3: CATSRVYPGSLGTEAFF. CDR3 coding DNA: TGTGCCACCAGCAGAGTGTACCCGGGATCCTTGGGCACTGAAGCTTTCTTT. The V and J genes are TRBV15 and TRBJ1-1; D is unclear. The CDR3 is made up of 17 amino acids. V dropped 1 base and J dropped 4 bases, with 19 bases sitting between them. Germline CDR1 is LNHNV and CDR2 is YYDKDF (reference sequence). Combining the CDR3 with reference TRBV15 and TRBJ1-1 gives the whole variable domain DAMVIQNPRYQVTQFGKPVTLSCSQTLNHNVMYWYQQKSSQAPKLLFHYYDKDFNNEADTPDNFQSRRPNTSFCFLDIRSPGLGDTAMYLCATSRVYPGSLGTEAFFGQGTRLTVV.

The rearrangement joins TRBV6-5 to TRBJ1-1; maybe TRBD1 (6 bases). The CDR3 extends over 15 amino acids. The germline V gene encodes CDR1 MNHEY and CDR2 SVGAGI. Trimming cost V 2 bases and J 1 base, with 11 bases left between them. CDR3 protein: CASSYSDRRNTEAFF. CDR3 nucleotides: TGTGCCAGCAGTTACAGCGACAGGAGGAACACTGAAGCTTTCTTT.

The genes are TRBV6-5 and TRBJ2-7; D is undetermined. CDR3 length equals 13 residues. Germline CDR1 reads MNHEY; CDR2 reads SVGAGI. V lost 4 bases and J lost 6, with 13 bases in between. The CDR3 DNA follows: TGTGCCAGCAGTTCCCCCGGTGGTTTCGAGCAGTACTTC. Residues: CASSSPGGFEQYF.

The chain joins TRBV9 to TRBJ2-3; TRBD1 matches at 9 bases. The germline gives CDR1 SGDLS, CDR2 YYNGEE. The CDR3 consists of 17 residues. The V segment lost 0 bases and the J segment 6 bases; nucleotides outside the gene matches: 11. The CDR3 here is CASSVERWTGAGDTQYF. The CDR3 coding sequence is TGTGCCAGCAGCGTAGAGAGGTGGACAGGGGCAGGGGATACGCAGTATTTT.

The J gene is TRBJ1-5, the V gene TRBV28, with D perhaps TRBD1 (5 bases). From germline, CDR1 is MDHEN and CDR2 SYDVKM. V was trimmed by 3 bases and J by 0 bases, leaving 9 bases between them. The CDR3 spans 15 residues. CDR3 region: CASSFRQGSNQPQHF. In DNA form, the CDR3 reads TGTGCCAGCAGTTTTCGGCAGGGTAGCAATCAGCCCCAGCATTTT.

The chain carries TRBV5-1 and TRBJ2-5, with a possible D match to TRBD2 (6 bases). Looked up from germline, CDR1 is SGHRS and CDR2 is YFSETQ. The germline V and J ends were trimmed by 4 bases and 5 bases, with 15 bases remaining between them. The CDR3 is made up of 14 amino acids. The CDR3 DNA reads as TGCGCCAGCAGCCTCGACACTGGGGGGGAGACCCAGTACTTC. Amino acid sequence: CASSLDTGGETQYF.

The CDR3 here is CASSLTRLAGNEQFF. The CDR3 DNA reads as TGTGCCAGCAGCTTAACGAGACTAGCTGGCAATGAGCAGTTCTTC. The chain employs TRBV7-8 and TRBJ2-1; 7 nucleotides align to TRBD2. The germline V gene encodes CDR1 SGHVS and CDR2 FQNEAQ. This CDR3 comprises 15 residues. V was pared by 2 bases and J by 6 bases, with 7 bases of the junction left unmatched.

CDR3 sequence: CASSVGTENEQYF. The CDR3 DNA is TGTGCCAGCTCAGTCGGGACAGAGAACGAGCAGTACTTC. J is TRBJ2-7 and V is TRBV18; the match to TRBD1 covers 7 bases. This CDR3 spans 13 amino acids. V lost 5 bases to trimming and J lost 5 bases; unmatched junction nucleotides: 6. CDR1 KGHSH and CDR2 LQKENI come from the germline V gene. The variable domain in full, with the rest retrieved from reference TRBV18 and TRBJ2-7, is NAGVMQNPRHLVRRRGQEARLRCSPMKGHSHVYWYRQLPEEGLKFMVYLQKENIIDESGMPKERFSAEFPKEGPSILRIQQVVRGDSAAYFCASSVGTENEQYFGPGTRLTVT.

CDR3 DNA sequence: TGTGCCAGCAGCTTAGGGGGAGCGGGAGGTTCCTACAATGAGCAGTTCTTC. This gives the protein CASSLGGAGGSYNEQFF. The chain recombines TRBV11-1 with TRBJ2-1, with TRBD2 matching 9 bases. V lost 1 base and J lost 1; bases outside the gene matches: 5. CDR1 SGHAT and CDR2 FQDESV come from the germline V gene (reference sequence). The length of the CDR3 is 17 residues. Based on the CDR3 plus reference TRBV11-1 and TRBJ2-1, the full variable domain is EAEVAQSPRYKITEKSQAVAFWCDPISGHATLYWYRQILGQGPELLVQFQDESVVDDSQLPKDRFSAERLKGVDSTLKIQPAELGDSAMYLCASSLGGAGGSYNEQFFGPGTRLTVL.

The rearrangement links TRBV7-9 to TRBJ2-2; 7 bases line up with TRBD1. The V and J ends lost 5 bases and 7 bases, in that order; junction bases with no gene match: 4. CDR3 size: 13 residues. The germline V gene has CDR1 SEHNR and CDR2 FQNEAQ (reference sequence). The CDR3: CASSATGLGELFF. The CDR3 DNA sequence: TGTGCCAGCAGCGCGACAGGGCTCGGGGAGCTGTTTTTT.

In this sample, this clone turned up once. The genes are TRBV7-2 and TRBJ2-4, with a possible D match to TRBD2 (6 bases). The germline gives CDR1 SGHTA, CDR2 FQGNSA. V was cut by 5 bases and J by 16 bases, with 18 bases left in between. CDR3 length equals 12 residues. CDR3 sequence reads: CASSAAGPTGYF. The CDR3 nucleotides are TGTGCCAGCAGCGCTGCGGGACCCACAGGATACTTC.

This sequence joins TRBV28 and TRBJ2-7; a weak D match, TRBD1 (6 bases). This CDR3 has 11 residues. Germline CDR1 reads MDHEN; CDR2 reads SYDVKM. The V end lost 8 bases, the J end lost 6 bases, and 11 bases lay between the germline ends. CDR3 amino acids: CASAGALEQYF. The DNA of the CDR3 is TGTGCCAGCGCAGGGGCCCTCGAGCAGTACTTC. Full variable domain (remainder filled in from reference TRBV28 and TRBJ2-7): DVKVTQSSRYLVKRTGEKVFLECVQDMDHENMFWYRQDPGLGLRLIYFSYDVKMKEKGDIPEGYSVSREKKERFSLILESASTNQTSMYLCASAGALEQYFGPGTRLTVT.

The chain employs TRBV5-1 and TRBJ1-2, with 7 bases that match TRBD1. The V gene's germline CDR1 is SGHRS and CDR2 YFSETQ. CDR3 size: 13 residues. The junction had 4 bases not matched to a gene; V was cut back by 4 bases and J by 4 bases. The DNA of the CDR3 is TGCGCCAGCAGCCTAACAGGGGCCTATGGCTACACCTTC. The encoded protein is CASSLTGAYGYTF.

Written as DNA, the CDR3 is TGTGCCAGCAGCTTAATGGGGGGTTTTGACAATGAGCAGTTCTTC. It is translated as CASSLMGGFDNEQFF. J is TRBJ2-1 and V is TRBV7-3; tentatively, D is TRBD2 (6 bases). Germline V gene data show CDR1 as SGHTA and CDR2 as FQGTGA. This CDR3 is 15 amino acids long. V was trimmed by 1 base and J by 5 bases, leaving 12 bases between them.

The chain employs TRBV28 and TRBJ1-5, with D unresolved. Between the trimmed V and J ends, which lost 8 bases and 2 bases, there was a span of 7 bases. CDR3 length: 12 amino acids. Looked up from germline, CDR1 is MDHEN and CDR2 is SYDVKM. The CDR3 coding sequence is TGTGCCAGCCGGGTTGGCAATCAGCCCCAGCATTTT. Its translation: CASRVGNQPQHF.

This clone has a handful of counts. The chain is built from TRBV16 and TRBJ1-1, with 8 bases identical to TRBD1. Trimming removed 4 bases from V and 4 bases from J; junction bases left unmatched: 2. CDR3 length: 13 amino acids. Looked up from germline, CDR1 is KGHSY and CDR2 is FQNENV. The CDR3 region has the DNA TGTGCCAGCAGCCGGACAGGGTTCACTGAAGCTTTCTTT. Translated, it gives CASSRTGFTEAFF. Using reference TRBV16 and TRBJ1-1 for the parts outside the CDR3, the full variable domain is GEEVAQTPKHLVRGEGQKAKLYCAPIKGHSYVFWYQQVLKNEFKFLISFQNENVFDETGMPKERFSAKCLPNSPCSLEIQATKLEDSAVYFCASSRTGFTEAFFGQGTRLTVV.

The J gene is TRBJ2-6, the V gene TRBV7-2; weak D call: TRBD2 (6 bases). Trimming stripped 1 base from V and 0 bases from J, with 13 bases between. Germline loops: CDR1 SGHTA, CDR2 FQGNSA. There are 18 residues in the CDR3. DNA of the CDR3: TGTGCCAGCAGCTTAGTGGAGGGCTTGAGCTCTGGGGCCAACGTCCTGACTTTC. Its translation: CASSLVEGLSSGANVLTF.

The rearrangement links TRBV29-1 to TRBJ2-7; 7 bases match TRBD2. V lost 4 bases and J lost 4; bases outside the gene matches: 13. Germline V gene sequence: CDR1 SQVTM, CDR2 ANQGSEA. The CDR3 contains 15 residues. The CDR3 DNA sequence: TGCAGCGTTGTTGGGGGGGTGGGCAACCTTTACGAGCAGTACTTC. As protein: CSVVGGVGNLYEQYF.

This clone came up once. The junction does not match germline at one end; this may be a read error. The chain couples TRBV7-6 to TRBJ2-1; 7 bases are shared with TRBD2. The CDR3 totals 18 residues. Germline V gives CDR1 SGHVS, CDR2 FNYEAQ. The CDR3 DNA reads TGTGCCAGCAGCTTATGGTCCAGCGGGGCGCTCTCCCACAATGAGCAGTTCTTC. Translated: CASSLWSSGALSHNEQFF.